The following is a T cell receptor (beta chain) sequence with its context. The data were taken from a study of CD8 T cells in ankylosing spondylitis. V lost 5 bases, J lost 4 bases, and 5 bases stayed unmatched. The CDR3 covers 14 residues. Germline CDR1 is SGHVS and CDR2 is FQNEAQ. TCRdb passed the 5' RACE reads through MiXCR, listing each CDR3 protein once. The table has roughly 190,000 distinct CDR3 sequences, roughly 13% seen once. The genes are TRBV7-8 and TRBJ2-7; TRBD2 aligns across 10 bases. The clonotype was recovered from a male donor with ankylosing spondylitis or in good health (not recorded which). The sample consisted of blood, either unsorted or a sorted T cell fraction (not recorded which). CDR3 bases: TGTGCCAGCAGCCCCGGTAGCGGGGGGTACGAGCAGTACTTC. Its protein is CASSPGSGGYEQYF.